The source of this T cell receptor (beta chain) is a study of blood T cell repertoires in COVID-19. The wider study: Sites in the United States, Italy and Spain provided acute and convalescent COVID-19 samples. PBMCs, B-cell-depleted T cells, or T cells provided the cDNA or gDNA that made up the material.

How the authors handled the data: From reference gene primer amplification, estimates of nucleated cell counts were derived. Profiling relied on immunoSEQ multiplex PCR, and the TCRdb table lists in-frame clones only, not all of them. V, J and clone size are taken as reported in that table, and D and trimming were inferred from the DNA itself. Of just over 300,000 clones in the sample, about nine tenths were seen once. The CDR3 length is 12 residues. CDR1 LNHDA and CDR2 SQIVND come from the germline V gene (reference sequence). V was shortened by 3 bases and J by 6 bases, with 6 bases between the two germline ends.

The sample taken for sequencing was peripheral blood. J is TRBJ1-5 and V is TRBV19; D is undetermined. This TCR was sampled from a man younger than 35 with active or convalescent COVID-19. CDR3 coding DNA: TGTGCCAGTAGTATGAGGGCTCAGCCCCAGCATTTT. Encoded protein: CASSMRAQPQHF.